The 28 T cell receptor beta chains below come from one sample, sequenced in a study of T cell clones after liver transplantation. Libraries were prepared by immunoSEQ multiplex PCR; TCRdb keeps only in-frame clonotypes and omits some of them. The sample holds fewer than 45,000 clones, 70% to 90% seen once. The sequences come from CD4+ T cells from blood, collected 24 months after liver transplant. These receptors all stem from a human patient who received a liver transplant. Part of the T cells may come from the graft donor.

The chain recombines TRBV6-5 with TRBJ2-1; possible D gene TRBD2, 7 bases. The V gene lost 6 bases and the J gene lost 9 bases, with 21 bases spanning the gap. The CDR3 is made up of 15 amino acids. Per germline, CDR1 MNHEY and CDR2 SVGAGI. CDR3: CASSLRGGLGGEQFF. The CDR3 DNA reads as TGTGCCAGCAGCCTGAGGGGGGGCCTCGGGGGTGAGCAGTTCTTC.

The chain joins TRBV30 to TRBJ2-3; D remains unclear. The CDR3 consists of 11 residues. From germline, CDR1 is GTSNPN and CDR2 SVGIG (reference sequence). V shed 5 bases and J shed 1 base, with 4 bases lying between them. The CDR3 DNA is TGTGCCTGGGGTCGCACAGATACGCAGTATTTT. Translated, it gives CAWGRTDTQYF. The full variable domain, in which reference TRBV30 and TRBJ2-3 provide the parts outside the CDR3, is SQTIHQWPATLVQPVGSPLSLECTVEGTSNPNLYWYRQAAGRGLQLLFYSVGIGQISSEVPQNLSASRPQDRQFILSSKKLLLSDSGFYLCAWGRTDTQYFGPGTRLTVL.

V and J are TRBV29-1 and TRBJ2-1, with D hard to call. The V and J ends lost 5 bases and 5 bases respectively, with 4 bases between them. From germline, CDR1 is SQVTM and CDR2 ANQGSEA. This CDR3 region has 10 residues. The CDR3 region has the DNA TGCAGCGTTTGGGACAATGAGCAGTTCTTC. Amino acids: CSVWDNEQFF.

The table lists this clone with a count of one. V usage is TRBV27 and J usage is TRBJ2-3; 13 nucleotides match TRBD2. Germline CDR1 and CDR2: MNHEY and SMNVEV (reference sequence). V was pared by 6 bases and J by 15 bases, with 6 bases of the junction left unmatched. CDR3 length: 12 residues. The DNA for the CDR3 is TGTGCCAGCAGAAAACTAGCGGGAGGGGAATATTTT. Protein sequence: CASRKLAGGEYF.

Only a few counts were recorded for this clone. The chain recombines TRBV5-1 with TRBJ2-7; D possibly corresponds to TRBD1 (5 bases). Germline V lookup: CDR1 SGHRS, CDR2 YFSETQ. The CDR3 totals 14 residues. Deletions cut 1 base from V and 3 bases from J, with 11 bases between. The CDR3 region is CASSLRQGNYEQYF. The CDR3 coding sequence is TGCGCCAGCAGCTTGAGGCAGGGAAACTACGAGCAGTACTTC. Full variable domain (missing parts from reference TRBV5-1 and TRBJ2-7): KAGVTQTPRYLIKTRGQQVTLSCSPISGHRSVSWYQQTPGQGLQFLFEYFSETQRNKGNFPGRFSGRQFSNSRSEMNVSTLELGDSALYLCASSLRQGNYEQYFGPGTRLTVT.

The chain joins TRBV7-3 to TRBJ2-1; D unclear. The CDR3 length is 14 residues. Trimming took 1 base from V and 6 from J, leaving 10 bases between them. Germline V gene lookup returns CDR1 SGHTA and CDR2 FQGTGA. CDR3: CASSLSRTINEQFF. The CDR3 region has the DNA TGTGCCAGCAGCTTAAGTCGGACGATCAATGAGCAGTTCTTC.

The rearrangement uses TRBV16 and TRBJ1-1; D gene unclear. Trimming left V 5 bases short and J 1 base short, with 17 bases between. The CDR3 totals 16 residues. CDR1 is KGHSY, CDR2 FQNENV, per germline. CDR3 residues: CASSLRKYQANTEAFF. CDR3 DNA: TGTGCCAGCAGCTTGAGGAAGTACCAGGCGAACACTGAAGCTTTCTTT.

The chain uses TRBV4-3 and TRBJ2-5; TRBD2 aligns across 7 bases. This CDR3 is built from 16 residues. J lost 4 bases, V lost 0 bases, and 8 bases had no gene match. The V gene's germline CDR1 is LGHNA and CDR2 YSLEER. CDR3 bases: TGCGCCAGCAGCCAAGATGCGGGGAGGGTAGGAGAGACCCAGTACTTC. This encodes CASSQDAGRVGETQYF.

This chain connects TRBV7-7 to TRBJ2-5; 10 nucleotides match TRBD1. The CDR3 runs to 13 residues. J was trimmed by 5 bases and V by 9 bases; bases with no gene match: 6. CDR1 SSHAT and CDR2 FNYEAQ come from the germline V gene (reference sequence). DNA of the CDR3: TGTGCCAGTGGACAGGGGGTCGGGGAGACCCAGTACTTC. As protein: CASGQGVGETQYF.

The rearrangement links TRBV28 to TRBJ1-5; D unclear. Germline CDR1 is MDHEN and CDR2 is SYDVKM. The CDR3 has 15 residues. With 4 bases removed from V and 0 bases from J, the gap between germline ends came to 10 bases. CDR3 coding DNA: TGTGCCAGCAGTTCACGGGTCCATAGCAATCAGCCCCAGCATTTT. Amino acid sequence: CASSSRVHSNQPQHF.

This clone appeared once. V and J are TRBV5-4 and TRBJ1-3; no clear D gene. CDR3 size: 13 residues. Germline V gene lookup returns CDR1 SGHNT and CDR2 YYREEE (reference sequence). V was trimmed by 4 bases and J by 1 base, leaving 6 bases between them. This CDR3 reads CASSGVSGNTIYF. Here the CDR3 DNA reads TGTGCCAGCAGCGGTGTTTCTGGAAACACCATATATTTT.

This chain joins TRBV15 and TRBJ1-1; D remains unclear. This CDR3 is built from 13 residues. Germline CDR1 LNHNV, CDR2 YYDKDF (reference sequence). V gave up 0 bases and J gave up 4 bases, with 6 bases separating them. CDR3 in DNA: TGTGCCACCAGCAGAGAAGGCGGCACTGAAGCTTTCTTT. As protein: CATSREGGTEAFF. The variable domain in full, with the rest retrieved from reference TRBV15 and TRBJ1-1, is DAMVIQNPRYQVTQFGKPVTLSCSQTLNHNVMYWYQQKSSQAPKLLFHYYDKDFNNEADTPDNFQSRRPNTSFCFLDIRSPGLGDTAMYLCATSREGGTEAFFGQGTRLTVV.

This chain links TRBV4-1 with TRBJ1-6; perhaps TRBD1 as D (5 bases). This CDR3 is built from 17 residues. The germline V and J ends were trimmed by 1 base and 7 bases, with 17 bases remaining between them. Germline loops: CDR1 MGHRA, CDR2 YSYEKL. CDR3 loop: CASSQVGVVGLNSPLHF. CDR3 nucleotides: TGCGCCAGCAGCCAAGTGGGGGTCGTGGGTCTCAATTCACCCCTCCACTTT.

The chain combines TRBV6-6 with TRBJ2-3; D is perhaps TRBD1 (5 bases). The V end was cut by 5 bases, the J end by 1 base, with 7 bases between. The CDR3 has 13 amino acids. Germline V gives CDR1 MNHNY, CDR2 SVGAGI (reference sequence). CDR3 in amino acids: CASSPRGTDTQYF. CDR3 nucleotides: TGTGCCAGCAGTCCCAGGGGCACAGATACGCAGTATTTT.

CDR3 residues: CASSGGDGNQPQHF. The CDR3 bases are TGTGCCAGCTCCGGAGGGGATGGGAATCAGCCCCAGCATTTT. The V gene is TRBV18, the J gene TRBJ1-5, with a possible D match to TRBD1 (5 bases). This CDR3 comprises 14 residues. V lost 6 bases and J lost 4, with 13 bases in between. Germline assignment: CDR1 KGHSH and CDR2 LQKENI.

The genes are TRBV9 and TRBJ2-7; D might be TRBD2 (6 bases). This CDR3 contains 13 residues. V lost 0 bases and J lost 7, with 11 bases in between. Germline V CDR1 and CDR2: SGDLS, YYNGEE. CDR3 coding DNA: TGTGCCAGCAGCGTAGTGGAGGGCGGGGAGCAGTACTTC. It codes for CASSVVEGGEQYF.

This clone was counted between two and nine times. The chain recombines TRBV6-5 with TRBJ1-4; D is unclear. Germline lookup yields CDR1 MNHEY and CDR2 SVGAGI. The CDR3 length is 14 residues. V dropped 4 bases and J dropped 5 bases, with 11 bases sitting between them. CDR3 protein: CASSSRGRNEKLFF. CDR3 DNA sequence: TGTGCCAGCAGTTCGAGAGGGCGAAATGAAAAACTGTTTTTT.

The chain couples TRBV15 to TRBJ2-7; maybe TRBD2 (7 bases). This CDR3 region has 16 residues. Germline V gene data show CDR1 as LNHNV and CDR2 as YYDKDF (reference sequence). The V and J ends lost 3 bases and 4 bases respectively, with 19 bases between them. The CDR3 DNA reads TGTGCCACCAGCAGGGGAGGGTCTGTAACAGGGTACGAGCAGTACTTC. This translates into CATSRGGSVTGYEQYF.

This chain links TRBV5-1 with TRBJ2-3; the match to TRBD2 covers 13 bases. The CDR3 has 15 amino acids. Looked up from germline, CDR1 is SGHRS and CDR2 is YFSETQ. V lost 7 bases to trimming and J lost 5 bases; unmatched junction nucleotides: 7. CDR3 DNA sequence: TGCGCCAGCCAAACTAGCGGGGGGGCAGTAGATACGCAGTATTTT. As protein: CASQTSGGAVDTQYF.

A single count supports this clone. CDR3 bases: TGTGCCAGCAGGCCTTCAGGGGCTGGGGCCAACGTCCTGACTTTC. It specifies CASRPSGAGANVLTF. V is TRBV6-1 and J is TRBJ2-6, with TRBD1 as a possible D gene (6 bases). CDR1 MNHNS and CDR2 SASEGT come from the germline V gene. With 6 bases removed from V and 2 bases from J, the gap between germline ends came to 11 bases. The CDR3 sequence is 15 residues long.

The rearrangement joins TRBV18 to TRBJ2-3; D uncertain. CDR3 length: 14 amino acids. V was shortened by 1 base and J by 5 bases, with 10 bases between the two germline ends. In germline, CDR1 is KGHSH, CDR2 LQKENI. The CDR3 sequence: CASSPRPPGDTQYF. In DNA, the CDR3 is TGTGCCAGCTCACCACGACCGCCCGGAGATACGCAGTATTTT.

The chain carries TRBV2 and TRBJ2-3; D is uncertain. V lost 6 bases to trimming and J lost 2 bases, with 12 bases between them. CDR1 is SNHLY, CDR2 FYNNEI, per germline. The CDR3 is 14 residues long. CDR3 sequence (DNA): TGTGCCAGCAGGATTGAGGACCTCACAGATACGCAGTATTTT. Translating it yields CASRIEDLTDTQYF.

The CDR3 loop reads CASSSDRDTGHEQYF. The CDR3 nucleotides read TGTGCCAGCAGTTCGGATCGGGATACGGGCCACGAGCAGTACTTC. The V call is TRBV11-3, the J call TRBJ2-7, with a weak D call TRBD2 (5 bases). V was trimmed by 6 bases and J by 5 bases, leaving 20 bases between them. This CDR3 has 15 residues. Germline V gene sequence: CDR1 SGHNT, CDR2 YENEEA.

As DNA, the CDR3 is TGTGCCAGCAGAGTCCCGGGATTGACCTTGTCCTACGAGCAGTACTTC. Encoded protein: CASRVPGLTLSYEQYF. The chain employs TRBV2 and TRBJ2-7; possible D gene TRBD2, 5 bases. There are 16 residues in the CDR3. Germline loops: CDR1 SNHLY, CDR2 FYNNEI. V gave up 6 bases and J gave up 1 base, with 19 bases separating them.

This chain uses TRBV5-1 with TRBJ1-1; 7 nucleotides align to TRBD1. Trimming removed 2 bases from V and 0 bases from J; junction bases left unmatched: 10. Germline lookup yields CDR1 SGHRS and CDR2 YFSETQ. This CDR3 contains 17 residues. The CDR3 is CASSLPGQRNMNTEAFF. Written as DNA, the CDR3 is TGCGCCAGCAGCTTACCGGGACAGCGTAACATGAACACTGAAGCTTTCTTT.

V gene TRBV28 combines with J gene TRBJ1-5, with 8 bases matching TRBD1. The ends lost 7 bases at V and 0 bases at J; junction bases unmatched: 8. Germline CDR1 is MDHEN and CDR2 is SYDVKM. The CDR3 totals 16 residues. The CDR3: CASKVAGGISNQPQHF. CDR3 nucleotides: TGTGCCAGCAAAGTGGCAGGGGGCATTAGCAATCAGCCCCAGCATTTT.

The V gene is TRBV7-9, the J gene TRBJ1-1, with D possibly being TRBD1 (5 bases). CDR3 size: 14 residues. From germline, CDR1 is SEHNR and CDR2 FQNEAQ (reference sequence). With 4 bases removed from V and 3 bases from J, the gap between germline ends came to 12 bases. CDR3 DNA: TGTGCCAGCAGCTCTCGGTTAGGGGACACTGAAGCTTTCTTT. Protein: CASSSRLGDTEAFF.

This clone has only one observation. The genes are TRBV19 and TRBJ2-7; D tentatively fits TRBD1 or TRBD2 (6 bases each). V lost 3 bases to trimming and J lost 4 bases, with 16 bases between them. Germline CDR1 is LNHDA and CDR2 is SQIVND (reference sequence). The CDR3 is 15 residues long. In nucleotides, the CDR3 is TGTGCCAGTAGTATTGGGAACGGAGGGGGGTACGAGCAGTACTTC. Translated, it gives CASSIGNGGGYEQYF.